The source of this TCR beta chain is a study of technical replicates of blood from a handful of donors. The assay was immunoSEQ multiplex PCR, and TCRdb's table has in-frame clones only and misses some. The table has approximately 75,000 clones, approximately 97% seen once. This clone appeared once. There are 15 residues in the CDR3. Germline CDR1 SGHTA, CDR2 FQGTGA. After removal of 2 bases from V and 4 bases from J, the junction contained 0 bases not matched to a gene. The sample consisted of T cells isolated from PBMCs. The source is a human donor in good health. The chain has TRBV7-3 and TRBJ2-3, with 13 bases matching TRBD2. DNA of the CDR3: TGTGCCAGCAGCTTAGGACTAGCGGGAGCAGATACGCAGTATTTT. This sequence encodes CASSLGLAGADTQYF.